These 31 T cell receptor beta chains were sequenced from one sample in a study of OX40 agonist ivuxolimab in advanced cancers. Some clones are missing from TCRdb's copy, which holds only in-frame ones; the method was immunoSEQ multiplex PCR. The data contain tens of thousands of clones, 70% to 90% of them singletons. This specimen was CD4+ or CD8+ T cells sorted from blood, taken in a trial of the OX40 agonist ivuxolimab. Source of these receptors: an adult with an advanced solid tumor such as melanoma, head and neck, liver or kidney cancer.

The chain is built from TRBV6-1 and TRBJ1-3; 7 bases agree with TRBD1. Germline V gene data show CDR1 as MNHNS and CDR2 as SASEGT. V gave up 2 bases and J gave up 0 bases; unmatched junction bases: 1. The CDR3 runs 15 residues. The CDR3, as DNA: TGTGCCAGCAGTGAACAGGGGGGCTCTGGAAACACCATATATTTT. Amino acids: CASSEQGGSGNTIYF.

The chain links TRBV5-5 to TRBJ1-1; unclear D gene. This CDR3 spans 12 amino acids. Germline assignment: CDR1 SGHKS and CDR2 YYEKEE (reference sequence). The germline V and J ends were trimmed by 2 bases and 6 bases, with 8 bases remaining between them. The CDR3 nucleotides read TGTGCCAGCAGCTTTAGTAGGGCTGAAGCTTTCTTT. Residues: CASSFSRAEAFF.

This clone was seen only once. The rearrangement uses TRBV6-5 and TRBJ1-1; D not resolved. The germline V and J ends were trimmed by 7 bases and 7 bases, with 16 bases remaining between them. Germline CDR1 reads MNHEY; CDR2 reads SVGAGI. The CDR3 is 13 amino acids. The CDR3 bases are TGTGCCAGCACTACGGGGATGGGAAGTGAAGCTTTCTTT. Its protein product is CASTTGMGSEAFF.

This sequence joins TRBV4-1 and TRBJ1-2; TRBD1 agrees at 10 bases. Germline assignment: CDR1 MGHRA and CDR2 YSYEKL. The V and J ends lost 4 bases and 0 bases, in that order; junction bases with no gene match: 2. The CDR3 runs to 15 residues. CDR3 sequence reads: CASSLGQGANYGYTF. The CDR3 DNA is TGCGCCAGCAGCCTTGGACAGGGGGCTAACTATGGCTACACCTTC.

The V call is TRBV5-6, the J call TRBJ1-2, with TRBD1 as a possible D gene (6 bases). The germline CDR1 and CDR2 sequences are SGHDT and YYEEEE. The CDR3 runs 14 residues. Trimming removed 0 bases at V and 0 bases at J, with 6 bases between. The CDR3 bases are TGTGCCAGCAGCTTGGGGACAGCTAACTATGGCTACACCTTC. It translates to CASSLGTANYGYTF.

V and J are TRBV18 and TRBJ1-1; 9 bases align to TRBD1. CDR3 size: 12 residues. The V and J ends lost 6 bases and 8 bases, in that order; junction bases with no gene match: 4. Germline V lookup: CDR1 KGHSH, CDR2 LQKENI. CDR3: CASSRTGEEAFF. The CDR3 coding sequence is TGTGCCAGCTCGCGGACAGGGGAAGAAGCTTTCTTT.

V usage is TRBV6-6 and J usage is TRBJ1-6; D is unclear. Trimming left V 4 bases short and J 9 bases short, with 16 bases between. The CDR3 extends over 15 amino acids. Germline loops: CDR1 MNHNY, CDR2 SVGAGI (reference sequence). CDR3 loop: CASSSHSVKGSPLHF. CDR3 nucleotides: TGTGCCAGCAGTTCCCACTCGGTCAAAGGTTCACCCCTCCACTTT.

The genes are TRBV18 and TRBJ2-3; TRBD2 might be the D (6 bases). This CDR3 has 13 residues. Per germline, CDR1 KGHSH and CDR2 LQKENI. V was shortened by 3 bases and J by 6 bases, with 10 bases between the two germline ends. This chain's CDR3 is CASSPREWDTQYF. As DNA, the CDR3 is TGTGCCAGCTCACCTCGGGAGTGGGATACGCAGTATTTT.

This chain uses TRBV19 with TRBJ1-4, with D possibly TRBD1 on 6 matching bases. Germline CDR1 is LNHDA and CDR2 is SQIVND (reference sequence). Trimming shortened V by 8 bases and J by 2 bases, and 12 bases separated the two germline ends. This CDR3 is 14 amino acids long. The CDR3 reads CASGSGGTNEKLFF. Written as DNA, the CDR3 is TGTGCCAGTGGGTCGGGGGGCACTAATGAAAAACTGTTTTTT.

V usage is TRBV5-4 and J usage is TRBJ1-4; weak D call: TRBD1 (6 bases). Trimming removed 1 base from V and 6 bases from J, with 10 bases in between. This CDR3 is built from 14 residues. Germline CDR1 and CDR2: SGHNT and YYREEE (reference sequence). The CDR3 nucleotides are TGTGCCAGCAGCTTGACAGGGAGAGATGAAAAACTGTTTTTT. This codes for CASSLTGRDEKLFF.

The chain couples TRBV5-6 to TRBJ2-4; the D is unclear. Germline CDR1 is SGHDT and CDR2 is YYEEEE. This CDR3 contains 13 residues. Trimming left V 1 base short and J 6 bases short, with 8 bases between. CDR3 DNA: TGTGCCAGCAGCTTGCCCGATATAAACATTCAGTACTTC. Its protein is CASSLPDINIQYF.

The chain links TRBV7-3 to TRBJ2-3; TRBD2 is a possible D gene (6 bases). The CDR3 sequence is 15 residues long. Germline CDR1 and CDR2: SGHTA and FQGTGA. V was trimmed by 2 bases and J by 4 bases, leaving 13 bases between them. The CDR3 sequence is CASSLQGLGADTQYF. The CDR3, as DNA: TGTGCCAGCAGCTTACAGGGACTTGGCGCAGATACGCAGTATTTT.

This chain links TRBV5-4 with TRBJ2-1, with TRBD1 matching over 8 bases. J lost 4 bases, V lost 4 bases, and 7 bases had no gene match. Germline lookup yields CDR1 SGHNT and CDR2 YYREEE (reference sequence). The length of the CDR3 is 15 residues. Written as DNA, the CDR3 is TGTGCCAGCAGCGTGGACAGGGCCGGGTACAATGAGCAGTTCTTC. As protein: CASSVDRAGYNEQFF.

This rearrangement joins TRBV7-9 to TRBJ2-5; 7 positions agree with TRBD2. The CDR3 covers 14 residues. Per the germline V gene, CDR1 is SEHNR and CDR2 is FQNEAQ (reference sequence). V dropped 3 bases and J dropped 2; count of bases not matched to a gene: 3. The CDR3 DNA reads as TGTGCCAGCAGCTTTGGGACTACTCAAGAGACCCAGTACTTC. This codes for CASSFGTTQETQYF. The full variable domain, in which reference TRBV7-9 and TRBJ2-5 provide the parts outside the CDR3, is DTGVSQNPRHKITKRGQNVTFRCDPISEHNRLYWYRQTLGQGPEFLTYFQNEAQLEKSRLLSDRFSAERPKGSFSTLEIQRTEQGDSAMYLCASSFGTTQETQYFGPGTRLLVL.

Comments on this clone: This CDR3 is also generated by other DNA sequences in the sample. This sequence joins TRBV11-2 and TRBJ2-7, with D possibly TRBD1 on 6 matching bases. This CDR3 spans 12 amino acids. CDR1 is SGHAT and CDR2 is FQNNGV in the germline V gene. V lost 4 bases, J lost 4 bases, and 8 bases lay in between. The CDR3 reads CASSSQGYEQYF. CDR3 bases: TGTGCCAGCAGCTCCCAGGGGTACGAGCAGTACTTC.

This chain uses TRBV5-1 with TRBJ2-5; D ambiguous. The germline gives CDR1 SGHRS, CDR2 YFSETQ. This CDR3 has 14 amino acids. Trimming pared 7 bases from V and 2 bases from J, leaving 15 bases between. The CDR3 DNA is TGCGCCAGCGGTTTTATAGGAGCACAAGAGACCCAGTACTTC. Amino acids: CASGFIGAQETQYF.

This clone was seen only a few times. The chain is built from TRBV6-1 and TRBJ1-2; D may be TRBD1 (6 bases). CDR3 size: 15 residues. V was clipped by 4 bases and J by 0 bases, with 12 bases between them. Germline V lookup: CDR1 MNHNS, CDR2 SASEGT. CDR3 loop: CASSVRQATNYGYTF. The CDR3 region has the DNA TGTGCCAGCAGTGTCCGACAGGCTACTAACTATGGCTACACCTTC.

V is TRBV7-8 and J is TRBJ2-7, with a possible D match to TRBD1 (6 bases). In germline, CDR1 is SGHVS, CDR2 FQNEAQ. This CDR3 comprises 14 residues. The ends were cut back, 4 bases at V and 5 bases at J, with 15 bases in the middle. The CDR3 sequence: CASSSQGPWDEQYF. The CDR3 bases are TGTGCCAGCAGCTCCCAGGGGCCCTGGGACGAGCAGTACTTC.

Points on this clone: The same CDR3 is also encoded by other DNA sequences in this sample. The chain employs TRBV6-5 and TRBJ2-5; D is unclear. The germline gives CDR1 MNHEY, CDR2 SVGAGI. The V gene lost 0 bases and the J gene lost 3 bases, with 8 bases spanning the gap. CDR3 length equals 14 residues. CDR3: CASSYSRTKETQYF. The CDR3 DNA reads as TGTGCCAGCAGTTACTCAAGGACGAAAGAGACCCAGTACTTC.

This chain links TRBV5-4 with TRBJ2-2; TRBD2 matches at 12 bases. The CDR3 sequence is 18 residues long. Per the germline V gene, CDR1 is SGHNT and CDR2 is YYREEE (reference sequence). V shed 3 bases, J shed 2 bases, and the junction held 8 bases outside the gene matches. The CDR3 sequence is CASSSGLAGIENTGELFF. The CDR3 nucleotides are TGTGCCAGCAGCTCTGGACTAGCGGGGATCGAAAACACCGGGGAGCTGTTTTTT.

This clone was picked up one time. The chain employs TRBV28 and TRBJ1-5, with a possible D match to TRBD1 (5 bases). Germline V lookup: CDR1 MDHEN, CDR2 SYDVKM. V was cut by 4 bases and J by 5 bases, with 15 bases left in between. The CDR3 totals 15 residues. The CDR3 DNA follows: TGTGCCAGCAGTTCAAGACAGCAGCCCGATCAGCCCCAGCATTTT. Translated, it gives CASSSRQQPDQPQHF.

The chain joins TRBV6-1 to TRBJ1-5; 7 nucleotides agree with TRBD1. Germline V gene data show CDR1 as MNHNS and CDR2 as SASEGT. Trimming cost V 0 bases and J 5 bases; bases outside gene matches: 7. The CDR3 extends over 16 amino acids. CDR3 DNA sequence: TGTGCCAGCAGTGAAGCTGGAGGGGGCAGGGATCAGCCCCAGCATTTT. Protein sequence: CASSEAGGGRDQPQHF.

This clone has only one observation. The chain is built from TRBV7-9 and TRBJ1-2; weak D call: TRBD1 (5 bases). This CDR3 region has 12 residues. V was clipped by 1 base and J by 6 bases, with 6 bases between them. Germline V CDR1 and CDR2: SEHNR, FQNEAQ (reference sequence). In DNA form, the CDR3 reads TGTGCCAGCAGCTTAGTGGGGGATGGCTACACCTTC. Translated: CASSLVGDGYTF.

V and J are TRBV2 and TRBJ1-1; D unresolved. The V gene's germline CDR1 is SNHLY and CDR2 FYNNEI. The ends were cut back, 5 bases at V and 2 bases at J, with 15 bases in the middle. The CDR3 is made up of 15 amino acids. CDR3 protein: CASSSSRQTNTEAFF. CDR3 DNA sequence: TGTGCCAGCAGTTCCTCGCGGCAGACAAACACTGAAGCTTTCTTT.

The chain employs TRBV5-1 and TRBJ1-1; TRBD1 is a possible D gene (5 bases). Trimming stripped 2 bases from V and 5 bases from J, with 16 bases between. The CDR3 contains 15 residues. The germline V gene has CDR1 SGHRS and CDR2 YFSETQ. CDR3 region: CASSFQSQGVTEAFF. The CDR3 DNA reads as TGCGCCAGCAGCTTTCAGTCCCAAGGGGTGACTGAAGCTTTCTTT.

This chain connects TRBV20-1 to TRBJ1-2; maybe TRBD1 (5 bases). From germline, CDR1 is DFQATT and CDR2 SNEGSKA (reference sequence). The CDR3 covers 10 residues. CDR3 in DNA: TGCAGCTCGGGGGGCTATGGCTACACCTTC. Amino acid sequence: CSSGGYGYTF.

CDR3 DNA: TGTGCCAGCAGTCTGTCAGGGGGACCCCTCCACTTT. This translates into CASSLSGGPLHF. The chain combines TRBV6-4 with TRBJ1-6; 7 bases map to TRBD1. The CDR3 runs to 12 residues. V shed 5 bases, J shed 12 bases, and the junction held 4 bases outside the gene matches. Germline V CDR1 and CDR2: MRHNA, SNTAGT.

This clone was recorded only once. This CDR3 reads CASSSRDGTDTQYF. The DNA for the CDR3 is TGTGCCAGCAGTTCCCGGGACGGCACAGATACGCAGTATTTT. The rearrangement joins TRBV7-9 to TRBJ2-3; possibly TRBD1 or TRBD2 for D (5 bases each). Trimming pared 6 bases from V and 1 base from J, leaving 11 bases between. This CDR3 is 14 amino acids long. Germline CDR1 SEHNR, CDR2 FQNEAQ (reference sequence). Full variable domain (remainder filled in from reference TRBV7-9 and TRBJ2-3): DTGVSQNPRHKITKRGQNVTFRCDPISEHNRLYWYRQTLGQGPEFLTYFQNEAQLEKSRLLSDRFSAERPKGSFSTLEIQRTEQGDSAMYLCASSSRDGTDTQYFGPGTRLTVL.

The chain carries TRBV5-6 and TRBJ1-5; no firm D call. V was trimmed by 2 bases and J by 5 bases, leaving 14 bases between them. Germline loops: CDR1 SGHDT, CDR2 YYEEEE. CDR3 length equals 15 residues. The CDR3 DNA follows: TGTGCCAGCAGCTTTTGGATTGCGGGCTATCAGCCCCAGCATTTT. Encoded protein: CASSFWIAGYQPQHF.

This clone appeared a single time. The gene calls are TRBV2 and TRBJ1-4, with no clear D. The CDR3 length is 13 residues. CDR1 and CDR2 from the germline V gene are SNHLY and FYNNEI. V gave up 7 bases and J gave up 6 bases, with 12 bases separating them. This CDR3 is CASTHAIHEKLFF. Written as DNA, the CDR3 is TGTGCCAGCACCCACGCGATCCATGAAAAACTGTTTTTT.

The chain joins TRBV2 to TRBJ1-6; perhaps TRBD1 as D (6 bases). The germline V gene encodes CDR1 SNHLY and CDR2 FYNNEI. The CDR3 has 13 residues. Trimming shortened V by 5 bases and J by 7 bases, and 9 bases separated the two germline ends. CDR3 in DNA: TGTGCCAGCAGTACAGGGAGAAATTCACCCCTCCACTTT. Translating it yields CASSTGRNSPLHF.